The 24 T cell receptor beta chains listed next were all sequenced from one sample in a study of human thymus T cells. The thymus was resected at corrective cardiac surgery. TCRdb's table, derived via immunoSEQ multiplex PCR, lists solely in-frame clones and lacks some. This table has tens of thousands of clones, roughly 95% appearing once. The sequenced sample was thymus tissue. These receptors were obtained from a girl in the first two years of life with a congenital heart defect but otherwise immunologically healthy.

The sample holds a few counts of this clone. The J gene is TRBJ2-2, the V gene TRBV6-6; TRBD2 is a possible D gene (6 bases). This CDR3 is 13 amino acids long. The V and J ends lost 8 bases and 4 bases respectively, with 11 bases between them. In germline, CDR1 is MNHNY, CDR2 SVGAGI (reference sequence). The DNA of the CDR3 is TGTGCCAGCCTGGGGACTTTCACCGGGGAGCTGTTTTTT. Protein product: CASLGTFTGELFF.

The table lists this clone with a count of one. This CDR3 is CASSRPLAGGQGEQFF. DNA of the CDR3: TGTGCCAGCAGCCGTCCCTTAGCGGGAGGGCAGGGTGAGCAGTTCTTC. This rearrangement joins TRBV27 to TRBJ2-1; 11 positions match TRBD2. This CDR3 spans 16 amino acids. V dropped 6 bases and J dropped 9; count of bases not matched to a gene: 13. Per the germline V gene, CDR1 is MNHEY and CDR2 is SMNVEV (reference sequence).

V gene TRBV28 combines with J gene TRBJ1-5; 7 bases are shared with TRBD1. The CDR3 has 17 amino acids. V was clipped by 3 bases and J by 0 bases; unmatched bases: 8. Looked up from germline, CDR1 is MDHEN and CDR2 is SYDVKM. The DNA of the CDR3 is TGTGCCAGCAGTTTGAACAGGGGACCTTATAGCAATCAGCCCCAGCATTTT. It codes for CASSLNRGPYSNQPQHF.

The rearrangement links TRBV12-5 to TRBJ1-1; 8 bases are shared with TRBD1. V trimming: 5 bases; J trimming: 7 bases; junction bases outside the gene matches: 3. In germline, CDR1 is LGHNT, CDR2 FRNRAP. The length of the CDR3 is 12 residues. The CDR3 reads CASGRQGSEAFF. The CDR3 DNA reads as TGTGCTAGTGGTCGACAGGGGAGTGAAGCTTTCTTT.

About this clone itself: Other DNA sequences within the sample encode an identical CDR3. The genes are TRBV7-2 and TRBJ2-5; no firm D call. This CDR3 spans 11 amino acids. Germline lookup yields CDR1 SGHTA and CDR2 FQGNSA. Trimming removed 5 bases from V and 2 bases from J, with 3 bases in between. The CDR3 sequence: CASSLQETQYF. The CDR3 coding sequence is TGTGCCAGCAGCCTTCAAGAGACCCAGTACTTC.

The rearrangement uses TRBV5-4 and TRBJ2-6; D is unresolved. In germline, CDR1 is SGHNT, CDR2 YYREEE (reference sequence). The CDR3 runs to 14 residues. Trimming shortened V by 3 bases and J by 5 bases, and 9 bases separated the two germline ends. CDR3 loop: CASSSDGRANVLTF. DNA of the CDR3: TGTGCCAGCAGCTCCGACGGGCGGGCCAACGTCCTGACTTTC.

This sequence joins TRBV14 and TRBJ2-1; 12 bases map to TRBD2. V was pared by 0 bases and J by 7 bases, with 22 bases of the junction left unmatched. The germline gives CDR1 SGHDN, CDR2 FVKESK. This CDR3 has 22 residues. The CDR3 coding sequence is TGTGCCAGCAGCCAAGATGGCTCGGCGGCGGGGCTAGCGGGAGGGAGGAGTAATGAGCAGTTCTTC. Residues: CASSQDGSAAGLAGGRSNEQFF.

The rearrangement links TRBV5-1 to TRBJ1-4; D is possibly TRBD1 (6 bases). Germline V gives CDR1 SGHRS, CDR2 YFSETQ. The CDR3 is 15 amino acids. With 2 bases removed from V and 6 bases from J, the gap between germline ends came to 14 bases. CDR3 nucleotides: TGCGCCAGCAGCTTATGTGGGGGGCGTGATGAAAAACTGTTTTTT. It specifies CASSLCGGRDEKLFF.

The rearrangement uses TRBV28 and TRBJ1-5; 9 bases map to TRBD1. This CDR3 spans 15 amino acids. Trimming cost V 7 bases and J 7 bases; bases outside gene matches: 11. Germline V gene sequence: CDR1 MDHEN, CDR2 SYDVKM. As DNA, the CDR3 is TGTGCCAGCACTCGGACAGGGGCAAAAGGACAGCCCCAGCATTTT. This sequence encodes CASTRTGAKGQPQHF. The full variable domain, in which reference TRBV28 and TRBJ1-5 provide the parts outside the CDR3, is DVKVTQSSRYLVKRTGEKVFLECVQDMDHENMFWYRQDPGLGLRLIYFSYDVKMKEKGDIPEGYSVSREKKERFSLILESASTNQTSMYLCASTRTGAKGQPQHFGDGTRLSIL.

This chain links TRBV4-2 with TRBJ2-3; perhaps TRBD2 as D (6 bases). The CDR3 contains 12 residues. In germline, CDR1 is LGHNA, CDR2 YNFKEQ. The V end was cut by 4 bases, the J end by 4 bases, with 6 bases between. CDR3: CASSRGADTQYF. The CDR3 coding sequence is TGTGCCAGCAGCCGGGGGGCAGATACGCAGTATTTT.

The V and J genes are TRBV4-2 and TRBJ1-5; D uncertain. Trimming stripped 0 bases from V and 4 bases from J, with 10 bases between. This CDR3 has 15 amino acids. Germline lookup yields CDR1 LGHNA and CDR2 YNFKEQ. CDR3 loop: CASSQEGSDNQPQHF. CDR3 DNA: TGTGCCAGCAGCCAAGAAGGGTCAGATAATCAGCCCCAGCATTTT.

V gene TRBV14 combines with J gene TRBJ1-4; D unclear. The CDR3 is made up of 15 amino acids. V lost 1 base and J lost 8, with 14 bases in between. Germline values: CDR1 SGHDN, CDR2 FVKESK. The CDR3 nucleotides read TGTGCCAGCAGCCAAGGCCCGACCGATTTGGAAAAACTGTTTTTT. Amino acids: CASSQGPTDLEKLFF.

This chain links TRBV7-2 with TRBJ2-6, with a tentative D call TRBD1 (6 bases). Germline CDR1 and CDR2: SGHTA and FQGNSA. V was clipped by 8 bases and J by 3 bases, with 8 bases between them. The CDR3 is 13 residues long. CDR3 coding DNA: TGTGCCAGCCGGACAGATGGGGCCAACGTCCTGACTTTC. Translation gives CASRTDGANVLTF.

The chain has TRBV19 and TRBJ2-1; possibly TRBD1 for D (9 bases). CDR1 and CDR2 (germline): LNHDA, SQIVND (reference sequence). The V end lost 5 bases, the J end lost 6 bases, and 26 bases lay between the germline ends. The CDR3 consists of 18 residues. The DNA of the CDR3 is TGTGCCAGTAGTGAAACAGGGGGCGAGCGGGAGAGGGGCAATGAGCAGTTCTTC. It encodes CASSETGGERERGNEQFF.

This chain uses TRBV4-1 with TRBJ1-1; the D gene is possibly TRBD1 (5 bases). Germline V CDR1 and CDR2: MGHRA, YSYEKL. The CDR3 consists of 15 residues. Trimming pared 1 base from V and 3 bases from J, leaving 12 bases between. CDR3 sequence reads: CASSQGRGVDTEAFF. CDR3 coding DNA: TGCGCCAGCAGCCAAGGGCGGGGGGTGGACACTGAAGCTTTCTTT.

The chain combines TRBV5-8 with TRBJ1-5; 7 nucleotides line up with TRBD1. CDR1 is SGHTS, CDR2 YDEGEE, per germline. The ends lost 4 bases at V and 4 bases at J; junction bases unmatched: 8. There are 15 residues in the CDR3. The CDR3 DNA follows: TGTGCCAGCAGCCCGGGACAGCCGGGTAATCAGCCCCAGCATTTT. Its translation: CASSPGQPGNQPQHF.

J is TRBJ1-1 and V is TRBV28; D gene uncertain. Per germline, CDR1 MDHEN and CDR2 SYDVKM. The V gene lost 2 bases and the J gene lost 2 bases, with 21 bases spanning the gap. This CDR3 has 18 amino acids. The CDR3 bases are TGTGCCAGCAGTTTACACGGCCACCAAGTAACAACCAACACTGAAGCTTTCTTT. Amino acid sequence: CASSLHGHQVTTNTEAFF.

V usage is TRBV6-5 and J usage is TRBJ2-5; TRBD1 matches 7 bases. V shed 8 bases, J shed 7 bases, and the junction held 10 bases outside the gene matches. The CDR3 covers 13 residues. The germline V gene has CDR1 MNHEY and CDR2 SVGAGI. The CDR3 is CASGWDSYGTQYF. The CDR3 nucleotides read TGTGCCAGCGGTTGGGACAGCTATGGGACCCAGTACTTC.

The chain combines TRBV19 with TRBJ1-5, with 10 bases aligning to TRBD1. After removal of 0 bases from V and 3 bases from J, the junction contained 5 bases not matched to a gene. The CDR3 has 17 amino acids. Germline lookup yields CDR1 LNHDA and CDR2 SQIVND (reference sequence). CDR3 loop: CASSIDRGTGANQPQHF. The CDR3 coding sequence is TGTGCCAGTAGTATAGATCGGGGGACAGGGGCCAATCAGCCCCAGCATTTT.

The chain carries TRBV27 and TRBJ1-5; D is unclear. V was trimmed by 8 bases and J by 7 bases, leaving 18 bases between them. The germline gives CDR1 MNHEY, CDR2 SMNVEV (reference sequence). The CDR3 sequence is 14 residues long. The CDR3 DNA sequence: TGTGCCAGCTCCTTGATAGGGAAAGGCCAGCCCCAGCATTTT. As protein: CASSLIGKGQPQHF.

CDR3 DNA sequence: TGTGCCAGCAGCCCCGAAGACGGCCGGACAGGGGGGAGCACAGATACGCAGTATTTT. Its translation is CASSPEDGRTGGSTDTQYF. This chain connects TRBV7-2 to TRBJ2-3, with 10 bases matching TRBD1. The CDR3 is 19 amino acids. V was pared by 5 bases and J by 0 bases, with 14 bases of the junction left unmatched. Germline values: CDR1 SGHTA, CDR2 FQGNSA.

The chain combines TRBV4-1 with TRBJ1-1; TRBD1 might be the D (5 bases). Germline-derived CDR1 and CDR2 are MGHRA and YSYEKL. The germline V and J ends were trimmed by 3 bases and 0 bases, with 14 bases remaining between them. The CDR3 is made up of 16 amino acids. The CDR3 is CASSHMGPRMNTEAFF. The CDR3 DNA follows: TGCGCCAGCAGCCATATGGGACCGCGTATGAACACTGAAGCTTTCTTT.

The chain recombines TRBV14 with TRBJ2-1; 7 bases are a match to TRBD2. This CDR3 spans 17 amino acids. Trimming removed 3 bases from V and 8 bases from J; junction bases left unmatched: 16. Germline loops: CDR1 SGHDN, CDR2 FVKESK. Written as DNA, the CDR3 is TGTGCCAGCAGCCAGGAGCGGTCGGGCGGGAGTGTAGATGAGCAGTTCTTC. It specifies CASSQERSGGSVDEQFF.

The V gene is TRBV14, the J gene TRBJ2-7, with D maybe TRBD2 (6 bases). This CDR3 is built from 13 residues. V lost 6 bases, J lost 2 bases, and 11 bases lay in between. CDR1 and CDR2 from the germline V gene are SGHDN and FVKESK. Here the CDR3 reads CASSLAVTYEQYF. In nucleotides, the CDR3 is TGTGCCAGCAGTTTAGCGGTTACCTACGAGCAGTACTTC.